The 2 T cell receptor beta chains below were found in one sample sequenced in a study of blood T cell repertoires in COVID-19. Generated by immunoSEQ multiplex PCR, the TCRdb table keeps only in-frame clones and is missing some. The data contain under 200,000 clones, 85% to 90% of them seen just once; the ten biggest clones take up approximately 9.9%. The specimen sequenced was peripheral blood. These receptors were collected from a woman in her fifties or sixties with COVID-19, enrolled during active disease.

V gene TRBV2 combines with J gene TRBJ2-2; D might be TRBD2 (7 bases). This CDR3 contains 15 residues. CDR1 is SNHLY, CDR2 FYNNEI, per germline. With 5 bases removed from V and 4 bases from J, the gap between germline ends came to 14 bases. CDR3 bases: TGTGCCAGCAGTAGGGGGGAGGGCCGCACCGGGGAGCTGTTTTTT. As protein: CASSRGEGRTGELFF. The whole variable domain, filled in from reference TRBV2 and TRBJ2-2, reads EPEVTQTPSHQVTQMGQEVILRCVPISNHLYFYWYRQILGQKVEFLVSFYNNEISEKSEIFDDQFSVERPDGSNFTLKIRSTKLEDSAMYFCASSRGEGRTGELFFGEGSRLTVL.

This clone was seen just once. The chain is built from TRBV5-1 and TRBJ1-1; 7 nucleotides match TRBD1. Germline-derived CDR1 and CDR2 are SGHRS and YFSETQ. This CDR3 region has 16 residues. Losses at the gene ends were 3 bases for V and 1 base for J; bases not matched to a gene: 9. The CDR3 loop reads CASSYFPGGQNTEAFF. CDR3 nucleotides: TGCGCCAGCAGCTACTTTCCAGGGGGACAGAACACTGAAGCTTTCTTT.